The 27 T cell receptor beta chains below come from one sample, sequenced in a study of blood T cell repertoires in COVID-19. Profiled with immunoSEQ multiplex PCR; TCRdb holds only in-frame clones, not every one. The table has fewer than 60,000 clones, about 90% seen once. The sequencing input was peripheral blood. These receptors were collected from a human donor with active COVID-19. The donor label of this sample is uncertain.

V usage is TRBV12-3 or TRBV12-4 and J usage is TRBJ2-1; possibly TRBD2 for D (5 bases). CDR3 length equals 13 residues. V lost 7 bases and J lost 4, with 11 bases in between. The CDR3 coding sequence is TGTGCCAGCACCCGACTAACTTACAATGAGCAGTTCTTC. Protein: CASTRLTYNEQFF.

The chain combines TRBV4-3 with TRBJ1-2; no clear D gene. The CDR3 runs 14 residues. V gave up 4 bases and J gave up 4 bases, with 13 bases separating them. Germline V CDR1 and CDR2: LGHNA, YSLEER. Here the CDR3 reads CASSRQTLGYGYTF. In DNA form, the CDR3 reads TGCGCCAGCAGCCGGCAGACCCTAGGCTATGGCTACACCTTC.

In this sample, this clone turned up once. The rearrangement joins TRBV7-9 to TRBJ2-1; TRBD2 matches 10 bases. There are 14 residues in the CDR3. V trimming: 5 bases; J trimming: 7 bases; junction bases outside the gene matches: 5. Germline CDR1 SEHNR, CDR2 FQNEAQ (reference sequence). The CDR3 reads CASSRTSGGNEQFF. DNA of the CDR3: TGTGCCAGCAGCAGGACTAGCGGCGGTAATGAGCAGTTCTTC.

CDR3 sequence (DNA): TGTGCCAGCAGCTTCTCGACAGACACTGAAGCTTTCTTT. Its protein is CASSFSTDTEAFF. The chain uses TRBV7-9 and TRBJ1-1; a weak D match, TRBD1 (5 bases). The CDR3 runs to 13 residues. Trimming stripped 3 bases from V and 3 bases from J, with 8 bases between. Germline V gene lookup returns CDR1 SEHNR and CDR2 FQNEAQ (reference sequence). Supplemented by reference TRBV7-9 and TRBJ1-1, the full variable domain reads DTGVSQNPRHKITKRGQNVTFRCDPISEHNRLYWYRQTLGQGPEFLTYFQNEAQLEKSRLLSDRFSAERPKGSFSTLEIQRTEQGDSAMYLCASSFSTDTEAFFGQGTRLTVV.

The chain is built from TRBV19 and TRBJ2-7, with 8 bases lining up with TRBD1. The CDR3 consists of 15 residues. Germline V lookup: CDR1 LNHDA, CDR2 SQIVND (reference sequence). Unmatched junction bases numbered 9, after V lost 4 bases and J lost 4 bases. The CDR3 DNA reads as TGTGCCAGTAGTAGAACCGGGACAGGACATTACGAGCAGTACTTC. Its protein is CASSRTGTGHYEQYF.

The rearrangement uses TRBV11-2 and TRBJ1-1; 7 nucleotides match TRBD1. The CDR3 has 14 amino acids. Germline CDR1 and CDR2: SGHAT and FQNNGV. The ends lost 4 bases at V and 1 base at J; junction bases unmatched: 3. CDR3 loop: CASSSYRGNTEAFF. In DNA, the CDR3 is TGTGCCAGCAGCTCGTACAGGGGGAACACTGAAGCTTTCTTT.

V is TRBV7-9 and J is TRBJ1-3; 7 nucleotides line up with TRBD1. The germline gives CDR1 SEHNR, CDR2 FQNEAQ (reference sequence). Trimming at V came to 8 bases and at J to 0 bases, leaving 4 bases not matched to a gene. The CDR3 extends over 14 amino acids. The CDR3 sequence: CASQGTASGNTIYF. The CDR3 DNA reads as TGTGCCAGCCAAGGGACAGCCTCTGGAAACACCATATATTTT.

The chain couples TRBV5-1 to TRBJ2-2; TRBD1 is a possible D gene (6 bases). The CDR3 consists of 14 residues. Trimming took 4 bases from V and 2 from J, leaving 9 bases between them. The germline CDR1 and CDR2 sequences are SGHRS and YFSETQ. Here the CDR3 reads CASSEGHNTGELFF. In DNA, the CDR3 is TGCGCCAGCAGCGAGGGACACAACACCGGGGAGCTGTTTTTT.

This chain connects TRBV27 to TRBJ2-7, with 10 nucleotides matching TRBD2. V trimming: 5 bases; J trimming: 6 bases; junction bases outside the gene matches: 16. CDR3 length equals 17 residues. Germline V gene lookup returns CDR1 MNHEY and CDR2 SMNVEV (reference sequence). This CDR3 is CASSPRTGTSARSEQYF. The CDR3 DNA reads TGTGCCAGCAGTCCCCGGACGGGGACTAGCGCCCGGAGCGAGCAGTACTTC.

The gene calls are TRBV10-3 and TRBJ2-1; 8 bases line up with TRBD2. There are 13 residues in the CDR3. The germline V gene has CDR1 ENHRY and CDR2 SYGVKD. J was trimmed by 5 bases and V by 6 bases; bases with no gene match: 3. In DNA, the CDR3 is TGTGCCATCAGGGGACTAGGTGACAATGAGCAGTTCTTC. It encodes CAIRGLGDNEQFF.

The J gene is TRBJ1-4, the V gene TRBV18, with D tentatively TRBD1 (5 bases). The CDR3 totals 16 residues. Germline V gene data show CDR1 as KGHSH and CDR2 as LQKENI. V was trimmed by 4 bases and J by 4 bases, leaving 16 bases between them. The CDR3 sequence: CASSQTATTYNEKLFF. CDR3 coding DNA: TGTGCCAGCTCACAGACAGCGACCACGTATAATGAAAAACTGTTTTTT.

CDR3 protein: CASSQESGRSNEQFF. The CDR3 coding sequence is TGCGCCAGCAGCCAAGAGAGCGGGAGGAGTAATGAGCAGTTCTTC. The rearrangement uses TRBV4-3 and TRBJ2-1; 9 bases are a match to TRBD2. The germline V gene has CDR1 LGHNA and CDR2 YSLEER. The CDR3 loop spans 15 amino acids. V shed 0 bases, J shed 7 bases, and the junction held 4 bases outside the gene matches.

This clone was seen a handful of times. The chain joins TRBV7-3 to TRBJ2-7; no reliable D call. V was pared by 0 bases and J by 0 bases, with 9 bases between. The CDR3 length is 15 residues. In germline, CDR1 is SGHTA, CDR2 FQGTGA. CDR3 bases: TGTGCCAGCAGCTTAACGGCTGGAGTCTCCTACGAGCAGTACTTC. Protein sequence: CASSLTAGVSYEQYF.

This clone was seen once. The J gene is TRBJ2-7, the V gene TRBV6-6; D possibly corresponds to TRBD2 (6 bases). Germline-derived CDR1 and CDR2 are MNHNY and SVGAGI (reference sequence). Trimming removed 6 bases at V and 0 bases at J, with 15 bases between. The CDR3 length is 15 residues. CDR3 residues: CASRPSRGDSYEQYF. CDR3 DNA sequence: TGTGCCAGCAGACCCTCCCGCGGGGACTCCTACGAGCAGTACTTC.

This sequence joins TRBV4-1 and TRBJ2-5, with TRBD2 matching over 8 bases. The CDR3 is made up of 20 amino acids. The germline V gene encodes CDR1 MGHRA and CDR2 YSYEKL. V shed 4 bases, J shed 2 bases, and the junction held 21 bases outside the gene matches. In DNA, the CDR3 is TGCGCCAGCAGCCTTACGTCTGGGACCTCACTCCGGGGGGGGCAAGAGACCCAGTACTTC. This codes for CASSLTSGTSLRGGQETQYF.

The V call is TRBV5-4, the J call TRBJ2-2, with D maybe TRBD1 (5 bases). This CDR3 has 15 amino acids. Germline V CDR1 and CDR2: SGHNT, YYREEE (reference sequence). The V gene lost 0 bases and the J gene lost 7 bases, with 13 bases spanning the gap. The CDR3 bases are TGTGCCAGCAGCTTGGTTTCTGGGGCGGTCGGGGAGCTGTTTTTT. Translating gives CASSLVSGAVGELFF.

The CDR3 DNA sequence: TGTGCCAGCAGCTTTGGACAGGACAACTACGAGCAGTACTTC. The encoded protein is CASSFGQDNYEQYF. This chain connects TRBV11-2 to TRBJ2-7, with 7 bases identical to TRBD1. This CDR3 has 14 amino acids. The V segment lost 3 bases and the J segment 3 bases; nucleotides outside the gene matches: 5. Germline V lookup: CDR1 SGHAT, CDR2 FQNNGV.

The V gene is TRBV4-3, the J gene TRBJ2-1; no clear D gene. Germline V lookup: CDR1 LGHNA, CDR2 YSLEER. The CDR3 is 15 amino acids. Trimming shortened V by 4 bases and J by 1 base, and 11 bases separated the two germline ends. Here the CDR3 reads CASSPFPTSYNEQFF. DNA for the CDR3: TGCGCCAGCAGCCCTTTCCCGACTTCCTACAATGAGCAGTTCTTC.

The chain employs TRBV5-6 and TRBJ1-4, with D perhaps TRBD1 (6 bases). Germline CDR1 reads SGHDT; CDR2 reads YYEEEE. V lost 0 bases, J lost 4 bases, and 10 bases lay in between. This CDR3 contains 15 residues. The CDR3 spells CASSLADSLNEKLFF. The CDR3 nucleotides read TGTGCCAGCAGCTTGGCGGACAGCCTTAATGAAAAACTGTTTTTT.

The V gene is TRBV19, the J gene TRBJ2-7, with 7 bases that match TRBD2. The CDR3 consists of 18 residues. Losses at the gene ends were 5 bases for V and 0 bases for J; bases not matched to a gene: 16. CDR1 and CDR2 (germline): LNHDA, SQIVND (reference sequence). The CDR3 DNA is TGTGCCAGTAGTTTCCGACTAGCTCGCGGCGATAGCTCCTACGAGCAGTACTTC. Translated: CASSFRLARGDSSYEQYF.

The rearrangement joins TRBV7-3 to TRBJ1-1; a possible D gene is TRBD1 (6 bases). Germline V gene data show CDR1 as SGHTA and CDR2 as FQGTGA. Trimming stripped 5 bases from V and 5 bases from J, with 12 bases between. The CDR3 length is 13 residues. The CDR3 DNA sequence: TGTGCCAGCAGCATCGGACAGATGACTGAAGCTTTCTTT. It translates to CASSIGQMTEAFF.

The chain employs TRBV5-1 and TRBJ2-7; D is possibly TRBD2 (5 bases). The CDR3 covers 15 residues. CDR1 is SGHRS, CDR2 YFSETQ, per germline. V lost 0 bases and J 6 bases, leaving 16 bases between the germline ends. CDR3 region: CASSLGGRERREQYF. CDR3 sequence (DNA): TGCGCCAGCAGCTTGGGCGGAAGGGAGAGGCGCGAGCAGTACTTC.

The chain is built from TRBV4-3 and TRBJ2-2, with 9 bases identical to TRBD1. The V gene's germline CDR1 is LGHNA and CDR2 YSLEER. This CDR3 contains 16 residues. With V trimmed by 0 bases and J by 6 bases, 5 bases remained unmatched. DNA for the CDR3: TGCGCCAGCAGCCAAGATATCAGGACAGGGGCCGGGGAGCTGTTTTTT. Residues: CASSQDIRTGAGELFF.

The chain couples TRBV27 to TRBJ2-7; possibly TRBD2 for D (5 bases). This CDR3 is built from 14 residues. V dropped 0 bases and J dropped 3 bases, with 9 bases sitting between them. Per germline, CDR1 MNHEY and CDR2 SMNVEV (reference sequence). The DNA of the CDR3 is TGTGCCAGCAGTTTATCAAGACTAAACTACGAGCAGTACTTC. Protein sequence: CASSLSRLNYEQYF.

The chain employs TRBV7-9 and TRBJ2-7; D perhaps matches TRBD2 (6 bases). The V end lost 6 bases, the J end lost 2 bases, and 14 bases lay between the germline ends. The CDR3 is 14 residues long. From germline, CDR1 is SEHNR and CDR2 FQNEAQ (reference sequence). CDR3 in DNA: TGTGCCAGCAGGCTGGGGGGAGAACCCTACGAGCAGTACTTC. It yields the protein CASRLGGEPYEQYF.

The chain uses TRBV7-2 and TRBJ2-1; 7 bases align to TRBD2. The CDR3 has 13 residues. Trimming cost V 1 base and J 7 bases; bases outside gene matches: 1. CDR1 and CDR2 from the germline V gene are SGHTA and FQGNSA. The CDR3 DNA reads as TGTGCCAGCAGCTTAGGGGGGGGAAATGAGCAGTTCTTC. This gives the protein CASSLGGGNEQFF.

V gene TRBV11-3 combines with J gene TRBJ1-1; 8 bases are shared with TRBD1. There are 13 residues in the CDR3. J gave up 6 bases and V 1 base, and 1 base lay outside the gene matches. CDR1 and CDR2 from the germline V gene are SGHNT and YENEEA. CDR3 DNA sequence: TGTGCCAGCAGCTTAGTACAGGGGGCTGAAGCTTTCTTT. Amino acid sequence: CASSLVQGAEAFF. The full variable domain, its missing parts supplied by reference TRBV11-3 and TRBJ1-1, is EAGVVQSPRYKIIEKKQPVAFWCNPISGHNTLYWYLQNLGQGPELLIRYENEEAVDDSQLPKDRFSAERLKGVDSTLKIQPAELGDSAVYLCASSLVQGAEAFFGQGTRLTVV.